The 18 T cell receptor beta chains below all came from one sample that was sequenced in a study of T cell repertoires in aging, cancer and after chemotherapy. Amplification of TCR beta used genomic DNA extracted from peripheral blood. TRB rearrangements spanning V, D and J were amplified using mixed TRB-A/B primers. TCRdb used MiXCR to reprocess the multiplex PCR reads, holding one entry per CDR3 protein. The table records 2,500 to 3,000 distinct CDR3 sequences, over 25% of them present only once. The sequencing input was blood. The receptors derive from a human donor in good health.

The CDR3 DNA reads as TGCAGTGCTAAGATGGTCACAGGGACGACCGGGGAGCTGTTTTTT. This sequence encodes CSAKMVTGTTGELFF. The rearrangement links TRBV20-1 to TRBJ2-2; a weak D match, TRBD1 (6 bases). Trimming removed 4 bases at V and 5 bases at J, with 17 bases between. The CDR3 is made up of 15 amino acids. The germline V gene encodes CDR1 DFQATT and CDR2 SNEGSKA (reference sequence).

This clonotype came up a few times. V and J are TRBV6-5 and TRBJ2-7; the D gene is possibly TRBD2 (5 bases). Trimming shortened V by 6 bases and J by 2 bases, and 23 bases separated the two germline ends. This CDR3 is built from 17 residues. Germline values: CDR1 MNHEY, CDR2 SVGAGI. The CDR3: CASSPPPTGLYPYEQYF. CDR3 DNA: TGTGCCAGCAGCCCACCACCGACCGGACTTTACCCCTACGAGCAGTACTTC.

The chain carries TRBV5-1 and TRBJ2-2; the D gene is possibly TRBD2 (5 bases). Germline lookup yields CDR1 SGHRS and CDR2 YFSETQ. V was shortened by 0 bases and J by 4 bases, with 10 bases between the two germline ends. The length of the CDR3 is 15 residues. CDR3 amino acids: CASSLVVGVTGELFF. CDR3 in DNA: TGCGCCAGCAGCTTGGTGGTGGGAGTCACCGGGGAGCTGTTTTTT.

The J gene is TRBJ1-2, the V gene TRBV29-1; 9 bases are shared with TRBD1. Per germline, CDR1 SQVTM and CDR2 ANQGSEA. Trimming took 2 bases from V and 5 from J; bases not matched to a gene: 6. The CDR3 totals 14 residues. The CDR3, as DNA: TGCAGCGTTGAACCCGGGACAGGGCCGTATGGCTACACCTTC. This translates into CSVEPGTGPYGYTF.

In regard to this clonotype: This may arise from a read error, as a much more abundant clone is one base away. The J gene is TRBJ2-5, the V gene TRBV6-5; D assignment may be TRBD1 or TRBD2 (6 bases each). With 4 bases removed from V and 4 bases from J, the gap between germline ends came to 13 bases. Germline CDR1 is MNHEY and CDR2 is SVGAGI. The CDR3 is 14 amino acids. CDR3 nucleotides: TGTGCCAGCAGTTTCCTTGGGGGGCGAGAGACCCAGTACTTC. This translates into CASSFLGGRETQYF.

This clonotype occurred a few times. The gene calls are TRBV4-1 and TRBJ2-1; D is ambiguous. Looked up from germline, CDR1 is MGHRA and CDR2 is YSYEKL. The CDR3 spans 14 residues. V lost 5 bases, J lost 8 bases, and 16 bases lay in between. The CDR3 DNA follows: TGCGCCAGCAGCTCGGGCGGCAGAGTCGATGAGCAGTTCTTC. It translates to CASSSGGRVDEQFF.

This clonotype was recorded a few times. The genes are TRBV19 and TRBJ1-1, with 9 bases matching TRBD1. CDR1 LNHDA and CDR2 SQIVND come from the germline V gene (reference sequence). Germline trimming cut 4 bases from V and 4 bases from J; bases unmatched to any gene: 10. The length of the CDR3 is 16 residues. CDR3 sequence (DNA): TGTGCCAGTAGTACGACAGGGGGTAGAGTATTCACTGAAGCTTTCTTT. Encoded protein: CASSTTGGRVFTEAFF.

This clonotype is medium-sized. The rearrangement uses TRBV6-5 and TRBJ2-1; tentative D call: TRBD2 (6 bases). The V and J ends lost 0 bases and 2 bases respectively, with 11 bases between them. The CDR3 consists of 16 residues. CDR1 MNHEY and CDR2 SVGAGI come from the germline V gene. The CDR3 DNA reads TGTGCCAGCAGTTACTCGGGTAGCGGTACCTACAATGAGCAGTTCTTC. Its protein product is CASSYSGSGTYNEQFF.

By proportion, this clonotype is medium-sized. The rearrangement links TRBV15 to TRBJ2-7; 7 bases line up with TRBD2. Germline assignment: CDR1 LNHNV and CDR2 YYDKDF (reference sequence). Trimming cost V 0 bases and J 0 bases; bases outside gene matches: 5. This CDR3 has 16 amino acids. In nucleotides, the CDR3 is TGTGCCACCAGCAGAGATGGGAGGGAGCCCTCCTACGAGCAGTACTTC. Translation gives CATSRDGREPSYEQYF.

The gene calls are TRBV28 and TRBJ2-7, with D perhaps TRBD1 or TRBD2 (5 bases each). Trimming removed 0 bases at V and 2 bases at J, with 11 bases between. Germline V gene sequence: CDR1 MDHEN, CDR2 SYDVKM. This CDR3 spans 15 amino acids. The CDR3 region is CASSLWGESPYEQYF. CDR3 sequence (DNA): TGTGCCAGCAGTTTATGGGGGGAATCTCCCTACGAGCAGTACTTC.

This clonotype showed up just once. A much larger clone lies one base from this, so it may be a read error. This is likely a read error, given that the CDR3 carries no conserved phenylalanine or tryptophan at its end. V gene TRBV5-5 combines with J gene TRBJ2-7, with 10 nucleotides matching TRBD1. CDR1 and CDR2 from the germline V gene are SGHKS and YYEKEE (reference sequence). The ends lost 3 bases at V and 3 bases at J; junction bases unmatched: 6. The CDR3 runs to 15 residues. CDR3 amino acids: CASSSPGQGFYEQYY. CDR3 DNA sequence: TGTGCCAGCAGCTCCCCGGGACAGGGGTTCTACGAGCAGTACTAC.

In DNA, the CDR3 is TGTGCCAGCAGCCAAAGCTACGAGCAGTACTTC. Protein product: CASSQSYEQYF. This chain connects TRBV11-3 to TRBJ2-7; the D is unclear. Germline loops: CDR1 SGHNT, CDR2 YENEEA. CDR3 size: 11 residues. The ends were cut back, 5 bases at V and 3 bases at J, with 5 bases in the middle.

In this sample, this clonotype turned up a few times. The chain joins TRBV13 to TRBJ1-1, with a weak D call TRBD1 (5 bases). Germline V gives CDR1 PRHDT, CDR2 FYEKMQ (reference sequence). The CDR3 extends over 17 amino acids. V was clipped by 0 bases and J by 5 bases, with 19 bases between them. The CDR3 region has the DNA TGTGCCAGCAGCTTAGGCCAGTTTGTCACAGGCGGGACTGAAGCTTTCTTT. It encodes CASSLGQFVTGGTEAFF.

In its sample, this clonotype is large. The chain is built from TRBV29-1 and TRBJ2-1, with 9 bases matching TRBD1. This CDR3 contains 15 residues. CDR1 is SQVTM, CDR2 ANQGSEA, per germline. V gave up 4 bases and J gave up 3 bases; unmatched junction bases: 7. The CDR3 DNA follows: TGCAGCGTTGTAACAGGGGGCGCAAACTACAATGAGCAGTTCTTC. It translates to CSVVTGGANYNEQFF.

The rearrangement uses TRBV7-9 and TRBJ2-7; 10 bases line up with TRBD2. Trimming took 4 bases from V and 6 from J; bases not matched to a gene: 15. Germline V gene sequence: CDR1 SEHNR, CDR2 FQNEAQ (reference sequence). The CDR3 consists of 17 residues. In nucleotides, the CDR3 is TGTGCCAGCAGCTCCCGATCCGGAGCGGGAGGGCTTTTCGAGCAGTACTTC. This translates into CASSSRSGAGGLFEQYF.

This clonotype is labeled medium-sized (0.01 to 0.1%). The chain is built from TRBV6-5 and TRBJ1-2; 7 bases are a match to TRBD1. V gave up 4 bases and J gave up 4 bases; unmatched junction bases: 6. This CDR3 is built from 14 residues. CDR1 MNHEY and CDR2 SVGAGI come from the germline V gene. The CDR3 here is CASSFYRGSYGYTF. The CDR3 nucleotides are TGTGCCAGCAGTTTTTACAGGGGTAGCTATGGCTACACCTTC.

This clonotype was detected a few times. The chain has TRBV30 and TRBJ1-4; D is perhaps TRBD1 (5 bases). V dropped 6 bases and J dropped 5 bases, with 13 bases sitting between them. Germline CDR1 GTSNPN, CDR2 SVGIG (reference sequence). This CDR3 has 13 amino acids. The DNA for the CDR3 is TGTGCCTGCCTGAGGGGCCTAAATGAAAAACTGTTTTTT. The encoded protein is CACLRGLNEKLFF. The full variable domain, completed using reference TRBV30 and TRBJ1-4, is SQTIHQWPATLVQPVGSPLSLECTVEGTSNPNLYWYRQAAGRGLQLLFYSVGIGQISSEVPQNLSASRPQDRQFILSSKKLLLSDSGFYLCACLRGLNEKLFFGSGTQLSVL.

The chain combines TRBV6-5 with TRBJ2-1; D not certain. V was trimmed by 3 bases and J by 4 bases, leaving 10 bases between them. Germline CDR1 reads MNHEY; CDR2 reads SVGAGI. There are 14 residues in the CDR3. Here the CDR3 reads CASSYSTFYNEQFF. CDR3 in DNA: TGTGCCAGCAGTTATTCTACATTTTACAATGAGCAGTTCTTC.